The 9 T cell receptor beta chains below all came from one sample that was sequenced in a study of resident and recirculating memory T cells in vitiligo. Clones were read by immunoSEQ multiplex PCR, and TCRdb kept only the in-frame ones, dropping some. The sample records around 78,000 clones, about 91% being singletons. What was sequenced was blood. The receptors stem from a male donor with vitiligo.

This clone was seen once. This sequence joins TRBV9 and TRBJ2-2, with 8 bases aligning to TRBD2. CDR3 length: 15 residues. The trim removed 4 bases at V and 4 bases at J, leaving 6 bases unmatched. The germline V gene encodes CDR1 SGDLS and CDR2 YYNGEE. CDR3 nucleotides: TGTGCCAGCAGCCCCGGGAGGGCGGGCACCGGGGAGCTGTTTTTT. It is translated as CASSPGRAGTGELFF.

The chain couples TRBV9 to TRBJ2-5; possible D gene TRBD2, 6 bases. The germline V gene has CDR1 SGDLS and CDR2 YYNGEE. The ends were cut back, 4 bases at V and 5 bases at J, with 15 bases in the middle. CDR3 length: 14 amino acids. Here the CDR3 DNA reads TGTGCCAGCAGCTCCCGGTCGGAGGGGGAGACCCAGTACTTC. Encoded protein: CASSSRSEGETQYF. The full variable domain, completed using reference TRBV9 and TRBJ2-5, is DSGVTQTPKHLITATGQRVTLRCSPRSGDLSVYWYQQSLDQGLQFLIQYYNGEERAKGNILERFSAQQFPDLHSELNLSSLELGDSALYFCASSSRSEGETQYFGPGTRLLVL.

The V gene is TRBV5-1, the J gene TRBJ2-7, with 13 bases aligning to TRBD2. The CDR3 has 18 residues. CDR1 SGHRS and CDR2 YFSETQ come from the germline V gene. V gave up 3 bases and J gave up 4 bases; unmatched junction bases: 13. Written as DNA, the CDR3 is TGCGCCAGCAGCTCCCCAGGCGGACTAGCGGGAGAGTGGTACGAGCAGTACTTC. This sequence encodes CASSSPGGLAGEWYEQYF.

Here the CDR3 reads CASSPPPGGKLFF. CDR3 in DNA: TGTGCCAGCAGTCCGCCGCCGGGGGGAAAACTGTTTTTT. This rearrangement joins TRBV28 to TRBJ1-4, with D maybe TRBD1 (5 bases). Germline V CDR1 and CDR2: MDHEN, SYDVKM. The CDR3 has 13 residues. The V end was cut by 5 bases, the J end by 10 bases, with 14 bases between.

The V and J genes are TRBV7-2 and TRBJ2-7, with 7 bases lining up with TRBD2. This CDR3 has 16 residues. Germline values: CDR1 SGHTA, CDR2 FQGNSA. The J segment lost 5 bases and the V segment lost 5 bases, leaving 15 bases of the junction unmatched. The chain's CDR3 is CASSLGARGWDDEQYF. The CDR3 nucleotides read TGTGCCAGCAGCCTAGGCGCGCGGGGGTGGGACGACGAGCAGTACTTC.

The V call is TRBV7-2, the J call TRBJ2-7; D call uncertain. V was clipped by 5 bases and J by 5 bases, with 16 bases between them. This CDR3 has 14 amino acids. CDR1 and CDR2 from the germline V gene are SGHTA and FQGNSA. CDR3 sequence: CASSLNGVAHEQYF. The CDR3, as DNA: TGTGCCAGCAGCCTGAACGGAGTCGCCCACGAGCAGTACTTC. The full variable domain, rest sourced from reference TRBV7-2 and TRBJ2-7, is GAGVSQSPSNKVTEKGKDVELRCDPISGHTALYWYRQSLGQGLEFLIYFQGNSAPDKSGLPSDRFSAERTGGSVSTLTIQRTQQEDSAVYLCASSLNGVAHEQYFGPGTRLTVT.

The rearrangement joins TRBV18 to TRBJ1-4; D unresolved. Looked up from germline, CDR1 is KGHSH and CDR2 is LQKENI. V lost 1 base to trimming and J lost 2 bases, with 8 bases between them. This CDR3 spans 15 amino acids. CDR3 DNA sequence: TGTGCCAGCTCACCACAGGAGCTGACTAATGAAAAACTGTTTTTT. This encodes CASSPQELTNEKLFF.

J is TRBJ2-1 and V is TRBV5-4; 16 bases line up with TRBD2. V was pared by 5 bases and J by 9 bases, with 8 bases of the junction left unmatched. This CDR3 has 16 amino acids. CDR1 and CDR2 from the germline V gene are SGHNT and YYREEE (reference sequence). CDR3 nucleotide sequence: TGTGCCAGCAGGTTTTCCGGGACTAGCGGGAGGGCTGAGCAGTTCTTC. Translation gives CASRFSGTSGRAEQFF.

The V and J genes are TRBV10-3 and TRBJ2-6; 8 nucleotides match TRBD1. CDR3 size: 16 residues. Losses at the gene ends were 3 bases for V and 3 bases for J; bases not matched to a gene: 4. Germline assignment: CDR1 ENHRY and CDR2 SYGVKD. CDR3 nucleotide sequence: TGTGCCATCAGTGATCAGGGGGCGCGTGGGGCCAACGTCCTGACTTTC. This encodes CAISDQGARGANVLTF.